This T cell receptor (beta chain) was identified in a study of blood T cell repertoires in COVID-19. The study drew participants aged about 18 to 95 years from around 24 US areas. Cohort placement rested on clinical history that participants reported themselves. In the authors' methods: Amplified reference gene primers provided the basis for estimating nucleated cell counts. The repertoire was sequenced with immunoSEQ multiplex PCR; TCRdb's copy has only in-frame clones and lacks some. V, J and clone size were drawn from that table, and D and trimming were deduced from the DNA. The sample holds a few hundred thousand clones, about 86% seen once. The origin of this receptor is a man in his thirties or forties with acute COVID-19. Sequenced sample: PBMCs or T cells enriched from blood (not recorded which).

CDR3 in amino acids: CASSYDRGYGYTF. The DNA for the CDR3 is TGTGCCAGCAGCTATGACAGGGGCTATGGCTACACCTTC. J is TRBJ1-2 and V is TRBV7-2; 8 bases are shared with TRBD1. V shed 4 bases and J 4 bases; nucleotides not matched to a gene: 2. CDR1 is SGHTA, CDR2 FQGNSA, per germline. The CDR3 sequence is 13 residues long.